These 2 T cell receptor beta chains share one sample of origin, sequenced in a study of T cell responses to AZD1222 COVID-19 vaccine. Sequencing used immunoSEQ multiplex PCR; TCRdb keeps in-frame clones, though not all of them. Counted here are 150,000 to 180,000 clones, around 90% occurring once; the ten biggest clones make up 3% to 3.5%. The specimen was peripheral blood, collected on day 0 of AZD1222 vaccination. Receptors originate from an adult in good health.

The rearrangement uses TRBV11-2 and TRBJ2-4; tentative D call: TRBD2 (5 bases). CDR3 size: 16 residues. The V and J ends lost 7 bases and 1 base respectively, with 17 bases between them. Germline V gene lookup returns CDR1 SGHAT and CDR2 FQNNGV. The CDR3 bases are TGTGCCAGCACTAACGGACTTCCCTCTGCCAAAAACATTCAGTACTTC. Translating it yields CASTNGLPSAKNIQYF. The full variable domain, completed using reference TRBV11-2 and TRBJ2-4, is EAGVAQSPRYKIIEKRQSVAFWCNPISGHATLYWYQQILGQGPKLLIQFQNNGVVDDSQLPKDRFSAERLKGVDSTLKIQPAKLEDSAVYLCASTNGLPSAKNIQYFGAGTRLSVL.

The V call is TRBV4-1, the J call TRBJ2-5; D gene ambiguous. Trimming shortened V by 1 base and J by 1 base, and 7 bases separated the two germline ends. The CDR3 spans 14 residues. CDR1 and CDR2 (germline): MGHRA, YSYEKL. The CDR3 DNA is TGCGCCAGCAGCCAAGTCTCCTTCCAAGAGACCCAGTACTTC. This encodes CASSQVSFQETQYF.